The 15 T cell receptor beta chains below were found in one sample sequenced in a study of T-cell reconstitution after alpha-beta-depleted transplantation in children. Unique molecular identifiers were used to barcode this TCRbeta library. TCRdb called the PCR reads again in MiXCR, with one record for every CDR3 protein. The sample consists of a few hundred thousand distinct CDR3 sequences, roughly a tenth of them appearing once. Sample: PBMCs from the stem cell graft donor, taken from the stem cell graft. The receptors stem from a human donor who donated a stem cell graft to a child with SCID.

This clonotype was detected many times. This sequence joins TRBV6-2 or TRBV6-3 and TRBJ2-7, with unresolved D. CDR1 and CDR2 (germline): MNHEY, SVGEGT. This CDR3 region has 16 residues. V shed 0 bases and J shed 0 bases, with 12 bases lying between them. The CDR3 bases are TGTGCCAGCAGTTACTCCCTGTGGCAGGTCTCCTACGAGCAGTACTTC. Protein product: CASSYSLWQVSYEQYF.

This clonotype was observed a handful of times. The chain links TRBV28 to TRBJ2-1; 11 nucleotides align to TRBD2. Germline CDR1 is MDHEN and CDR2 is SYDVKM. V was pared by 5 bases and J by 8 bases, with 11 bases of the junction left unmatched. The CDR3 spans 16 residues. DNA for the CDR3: TGTGCCAGCAGTGGGCGTAGCGGGGGGGCGGGGGATGAGCAGTTCTTC. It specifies CASSGRSGGAGDEQFF.

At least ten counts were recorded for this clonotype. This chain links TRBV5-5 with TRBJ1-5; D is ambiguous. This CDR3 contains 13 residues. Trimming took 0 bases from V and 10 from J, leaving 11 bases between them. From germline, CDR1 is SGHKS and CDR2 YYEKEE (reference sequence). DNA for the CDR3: TGTGCCAGCAGCTTGGCGGCCGTTGAACCCCAGCATTTT. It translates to CASSLAAVEPQHF.

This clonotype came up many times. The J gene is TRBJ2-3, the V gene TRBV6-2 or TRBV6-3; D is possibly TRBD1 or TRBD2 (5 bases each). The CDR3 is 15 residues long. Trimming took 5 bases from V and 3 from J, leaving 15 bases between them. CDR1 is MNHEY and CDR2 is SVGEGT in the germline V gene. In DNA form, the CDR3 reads TGTGCCAGCAGTGATTGGGGGTTTGGTACAGATACGCAGTATTTT. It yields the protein CASSDWGFGTDTQYF.

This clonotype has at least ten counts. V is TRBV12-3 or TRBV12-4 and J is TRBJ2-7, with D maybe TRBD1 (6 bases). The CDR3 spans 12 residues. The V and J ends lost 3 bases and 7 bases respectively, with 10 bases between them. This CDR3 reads CASSFVRGEQYF. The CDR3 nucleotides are TGTGCCAGCAGTTTTGTTAGGGGGGAGCAGTACTTC.

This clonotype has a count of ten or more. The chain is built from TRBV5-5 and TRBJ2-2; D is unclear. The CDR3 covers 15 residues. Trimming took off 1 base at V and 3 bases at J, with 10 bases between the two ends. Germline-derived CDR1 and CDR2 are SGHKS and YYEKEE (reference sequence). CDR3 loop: CASSLFRRDTGELFF. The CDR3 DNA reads TGTGCCAGCAGCTTGTTTCGTAGGGACACCGGGGAGCTGTTTTTT.

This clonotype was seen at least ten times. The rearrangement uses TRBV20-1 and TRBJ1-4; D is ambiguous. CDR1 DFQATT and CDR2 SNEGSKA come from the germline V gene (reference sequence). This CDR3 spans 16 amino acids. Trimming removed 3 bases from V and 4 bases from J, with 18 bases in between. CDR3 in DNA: TGCAGTGCTAGCCCCCTGTGGGGTCTCGGTAATGAAAAACTGTTTTTT. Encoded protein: CSASPLWGLGNEKLFF.

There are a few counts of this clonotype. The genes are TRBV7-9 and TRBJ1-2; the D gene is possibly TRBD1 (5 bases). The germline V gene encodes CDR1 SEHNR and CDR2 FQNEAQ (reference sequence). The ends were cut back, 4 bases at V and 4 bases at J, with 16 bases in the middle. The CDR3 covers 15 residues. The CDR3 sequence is CASSSSGTAPYGYTF. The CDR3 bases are TGTGCCAGCAGCTCATCCGGGACGGCACCCTATGGCTACACCTTC.

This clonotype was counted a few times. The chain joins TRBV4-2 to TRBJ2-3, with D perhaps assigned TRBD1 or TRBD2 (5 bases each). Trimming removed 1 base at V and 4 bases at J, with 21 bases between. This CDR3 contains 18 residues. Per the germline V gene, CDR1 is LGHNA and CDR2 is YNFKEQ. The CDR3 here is CASSQVGVGAVGSDTQYF. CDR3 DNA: TGTGCCAGCAGCCAAGTGGGGGTTGGAGCAGTGGGTTCAGATACGCAGTATTTT.

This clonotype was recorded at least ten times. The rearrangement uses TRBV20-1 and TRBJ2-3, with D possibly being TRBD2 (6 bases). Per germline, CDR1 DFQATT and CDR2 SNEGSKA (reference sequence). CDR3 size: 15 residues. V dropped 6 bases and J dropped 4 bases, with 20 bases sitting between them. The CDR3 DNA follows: TGCAGTGCAAGCGGCGGGGCAGGGCTCCCAGATACGCAGTATTTT. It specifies CSASGGAGLPDTQYF.

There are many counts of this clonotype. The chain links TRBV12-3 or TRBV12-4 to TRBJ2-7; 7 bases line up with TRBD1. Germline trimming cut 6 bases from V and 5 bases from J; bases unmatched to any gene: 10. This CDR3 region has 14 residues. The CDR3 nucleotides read TGTGCCAGCAGCACGCCGGGACAGAAAAACGAGCAGTACTTC. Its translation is CASSTPGQKNEQYF.

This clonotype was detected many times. In DNA form, the CDR3 reads TGTGCCAGCAGTTTATGGGGGAGGACAGGGAGCACAGATACGCAGTATTTT. Protein: CASSLWGRTGSTDTQYF. V usage is TRBV28 and J usage is TRBJ2-3, with 8 positions matching TRBD1. The length of the CDR3 is 17 residues. CDR1 and CDR2 (germline): MDHEN, SYDVKM. V was clipped by 0 bases and J by 0 bases; unmatched bases: 5.

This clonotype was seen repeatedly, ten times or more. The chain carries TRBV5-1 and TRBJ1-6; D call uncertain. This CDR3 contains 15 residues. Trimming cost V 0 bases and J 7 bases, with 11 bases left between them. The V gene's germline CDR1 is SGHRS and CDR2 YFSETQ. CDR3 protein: CASSLEGSLNSPLHF. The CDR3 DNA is TGCGCCAGCAGCTTGGAGGGCAGCTTGAATTCACCCCTCCACTTT.

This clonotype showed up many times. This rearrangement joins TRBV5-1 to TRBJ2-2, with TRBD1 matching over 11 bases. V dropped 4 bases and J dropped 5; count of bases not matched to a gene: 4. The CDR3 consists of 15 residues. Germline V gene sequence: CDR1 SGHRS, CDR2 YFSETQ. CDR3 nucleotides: TGCGCCAGCAGCCCGGGACAGGGGGGTACCGGGGAGCTGTTTTTT. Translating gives CASSPGQGGTGELFF.

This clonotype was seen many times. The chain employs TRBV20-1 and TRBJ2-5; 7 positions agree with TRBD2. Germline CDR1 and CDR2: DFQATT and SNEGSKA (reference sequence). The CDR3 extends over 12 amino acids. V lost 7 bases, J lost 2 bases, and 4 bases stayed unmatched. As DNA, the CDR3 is TGCAGTGGGGGACTAAATCAAGAGACCCAGTACTTC. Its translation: CSGGLNQETQYF.